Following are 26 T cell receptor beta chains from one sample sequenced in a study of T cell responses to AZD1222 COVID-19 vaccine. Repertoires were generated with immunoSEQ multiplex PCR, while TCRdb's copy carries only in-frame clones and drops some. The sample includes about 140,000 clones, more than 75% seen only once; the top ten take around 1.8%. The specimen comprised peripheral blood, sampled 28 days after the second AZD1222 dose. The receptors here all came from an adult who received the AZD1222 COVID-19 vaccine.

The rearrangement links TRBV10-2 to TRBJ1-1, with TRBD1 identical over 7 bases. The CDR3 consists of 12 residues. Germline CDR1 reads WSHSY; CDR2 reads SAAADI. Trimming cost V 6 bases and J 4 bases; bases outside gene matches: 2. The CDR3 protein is CASSTGATEAFF. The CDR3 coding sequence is TGCGCCAGCAGCACAGGGGCCACTGAAGCTTTCTTT.

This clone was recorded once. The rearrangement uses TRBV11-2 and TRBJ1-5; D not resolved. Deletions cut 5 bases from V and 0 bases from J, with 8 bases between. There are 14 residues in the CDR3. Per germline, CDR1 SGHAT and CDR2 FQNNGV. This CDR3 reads CASSPDGSNQPQHF. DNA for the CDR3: TGTGCCAGCAGCCCCGACGGTAGCAATCAGCCCCAGCATTTT.

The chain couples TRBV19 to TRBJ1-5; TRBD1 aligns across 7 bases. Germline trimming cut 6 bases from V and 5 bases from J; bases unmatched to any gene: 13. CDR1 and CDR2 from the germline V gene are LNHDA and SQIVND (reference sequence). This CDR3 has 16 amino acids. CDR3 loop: CASRTTGEGTHQPQHF. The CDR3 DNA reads TGTGCCAGTAGGACCACAGGGGAAGGTACCCATCAGCCCCAGCATTTT.

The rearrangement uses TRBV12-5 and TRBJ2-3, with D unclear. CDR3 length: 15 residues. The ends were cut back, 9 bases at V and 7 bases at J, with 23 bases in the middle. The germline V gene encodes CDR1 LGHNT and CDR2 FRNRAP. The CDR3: CASLPWGGVPNTQYF. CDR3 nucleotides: TGTGCTAGCTTGCCATGGGGTGGGGTCCCGAATACGCAGTATTTT.

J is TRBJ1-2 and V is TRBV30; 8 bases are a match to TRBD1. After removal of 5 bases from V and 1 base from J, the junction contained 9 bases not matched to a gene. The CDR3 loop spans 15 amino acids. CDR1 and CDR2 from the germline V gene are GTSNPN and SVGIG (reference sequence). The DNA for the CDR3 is TGTGCCTGGGAAAAACGGACAGGGTTTAACTATGGCTACACCTTC. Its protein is CAWEKRTGFNYGYTF.

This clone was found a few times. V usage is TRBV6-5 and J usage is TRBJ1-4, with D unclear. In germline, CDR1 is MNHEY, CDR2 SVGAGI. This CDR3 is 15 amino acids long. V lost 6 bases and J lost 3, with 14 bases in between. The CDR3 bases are TGTGCCAGCAGACGAAGTAGGGTAGCTAATGAAAAACTGTTTTTT. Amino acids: CASRRSRVANEKLFF.

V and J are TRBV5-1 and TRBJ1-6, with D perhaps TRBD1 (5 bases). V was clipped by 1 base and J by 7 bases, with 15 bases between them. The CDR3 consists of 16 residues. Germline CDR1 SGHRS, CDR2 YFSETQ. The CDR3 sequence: CASSLSTPGTNSPLHF. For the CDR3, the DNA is TGCGCCAGCAGCTTGTCCACACCTGGGACCAATTCACCCCTCCACTTT. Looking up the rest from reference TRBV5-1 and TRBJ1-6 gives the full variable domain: KAGVTQTPRYLIKTRGQQVTLSCSPISGHRSVSWYQQTPGQGLQFLFEYFSETQRNKGNFPGRFSGRQFSNSRSEMNVSTLELGDSALYLCASSLSTPGTNSPLHFGNGTRLTVT.

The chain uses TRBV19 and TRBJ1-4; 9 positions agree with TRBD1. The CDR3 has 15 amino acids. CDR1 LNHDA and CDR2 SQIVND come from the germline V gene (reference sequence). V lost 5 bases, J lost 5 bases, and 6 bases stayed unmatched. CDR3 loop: CASSLQGAVNEKLFF. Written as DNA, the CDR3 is TGTGCCAGTAGTTTACAGGGGGCGGTGAATGAAAAACTGTTTTTT.

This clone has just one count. The CDR3, as DNA: TGTGCCAGCAGCCCCGCCCCGGGTACCAATCAGCCCCAGCATTTT. Its protein product is CASSPAPGTNQPQHF. The rearrangement links TRBV9 to TRBJ1-5; no reliable D call. Germline V gene lookup returns CDR1 SGDLS and CDR2 YYNGEE. V lost 4 bases, J lost 3 bases, and 14 bases lay in between. The CDR3 runs 15 residues.

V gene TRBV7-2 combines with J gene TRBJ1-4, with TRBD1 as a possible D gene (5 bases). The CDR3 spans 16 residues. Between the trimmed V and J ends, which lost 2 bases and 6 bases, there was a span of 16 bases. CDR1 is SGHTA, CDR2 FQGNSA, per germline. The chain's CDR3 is CASSLNLGRGDEKLFF. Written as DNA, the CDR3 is TGTGCCAGCAGCTTAAATTTAGGTCGGGGGGATGAAAAACTGTTTTTT. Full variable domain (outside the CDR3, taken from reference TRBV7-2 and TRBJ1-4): GAGVSQSPSNKVTEKGKDVELRCDPISGHTALYWYRQSLGQGLEFLIYFQGNSAPDKSGLPSDRFSAERTGGSVSTLTIQRTQQEDSAVYLCASSLNLGRGDEKLFFGSGTQLSVL.

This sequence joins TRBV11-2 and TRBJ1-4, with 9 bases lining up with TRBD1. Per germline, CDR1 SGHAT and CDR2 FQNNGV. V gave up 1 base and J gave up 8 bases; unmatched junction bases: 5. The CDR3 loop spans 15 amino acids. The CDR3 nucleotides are TGTGCCAGCAGCTTAGGGACAGGGGATGGAGAAAAACTGTTTTTT. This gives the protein CASSLGTGDGEKLFF.

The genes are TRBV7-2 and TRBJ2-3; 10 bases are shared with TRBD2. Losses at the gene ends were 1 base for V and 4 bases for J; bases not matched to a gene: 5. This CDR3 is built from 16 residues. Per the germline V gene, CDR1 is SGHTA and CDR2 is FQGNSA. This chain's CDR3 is CASSLGSSGGADTQYF. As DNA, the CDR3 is TGTGCCAGCAGCTTAGGGTCAAGCGGGGGGGCAGATACGCAGTATTTT.

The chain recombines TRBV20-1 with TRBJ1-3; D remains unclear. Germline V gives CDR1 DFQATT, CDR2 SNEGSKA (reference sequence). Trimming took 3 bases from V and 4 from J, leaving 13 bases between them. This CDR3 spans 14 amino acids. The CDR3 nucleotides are TGCAGTGCTAGTGACTCCGGGGTCGGAAACACCATATATTTT. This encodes CSASDSGVGNTIYF.

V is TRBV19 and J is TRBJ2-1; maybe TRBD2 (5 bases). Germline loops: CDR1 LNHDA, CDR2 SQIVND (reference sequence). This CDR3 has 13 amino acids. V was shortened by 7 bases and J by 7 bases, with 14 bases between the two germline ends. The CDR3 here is CASKRTDSNEQFF. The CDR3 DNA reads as TGTGCCAGTAAGAGGACGGACTCGAATGAGCAGTTCTTC.

DNA for the CDR3: TGTGCCAGCAGCGCAGGCGGGGTAGAGACCCAGTACTTC. Its protein is CASSAGGVETQYF. The chain employs TRBV9 and TRBJ2-5, with a weak D call TRBD2 (6 bases). The germline V gene has CDR1 SGDLS and CDR2 YYNGEE. Deletions cut 3 bases from V and 4 bases from J, with 10 bases between. This CDR3 has 13 residues.

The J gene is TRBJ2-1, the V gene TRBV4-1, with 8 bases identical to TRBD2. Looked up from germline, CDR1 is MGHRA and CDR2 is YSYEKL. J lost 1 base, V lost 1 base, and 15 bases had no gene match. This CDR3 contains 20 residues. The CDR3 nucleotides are TGCGCCAGCAGCCAAGGGACGGCGGGGGGCATCCGTAGTTCCTACAATGAGCAGTTCTTC. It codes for CASSQGTAGGIRSSYNEQFF.

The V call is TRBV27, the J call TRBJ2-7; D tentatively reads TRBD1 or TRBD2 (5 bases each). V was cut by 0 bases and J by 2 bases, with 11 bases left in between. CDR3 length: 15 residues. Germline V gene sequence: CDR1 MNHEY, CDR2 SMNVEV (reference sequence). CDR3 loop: CASSLSPRETYEQYF. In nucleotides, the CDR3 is TGTGCCAGCAGTTTATCACCCAGGGAGACCTACGAGCAGTACTTC.

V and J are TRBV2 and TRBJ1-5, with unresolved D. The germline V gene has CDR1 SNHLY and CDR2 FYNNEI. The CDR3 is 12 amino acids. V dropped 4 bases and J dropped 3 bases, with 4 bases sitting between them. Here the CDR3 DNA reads TGTGCCAGCAGTGTCTCCAATCAGCCCCAGCATTTT. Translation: CASSVSNQPQHF. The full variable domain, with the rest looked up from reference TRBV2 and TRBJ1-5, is EPEVTQTPSHQVTQMGQEVILRCVPISNHLYFYWYRQILGQKVEFLVSFYNNEISEKSEIFDDQFSVERPDGSNFTLKIRSTKLEDSAMYFCASSVSNQPQHFGDGTRLSIL.

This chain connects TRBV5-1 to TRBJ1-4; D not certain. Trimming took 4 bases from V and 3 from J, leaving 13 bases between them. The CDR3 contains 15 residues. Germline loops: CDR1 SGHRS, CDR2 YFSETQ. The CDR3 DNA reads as TGCGCCAGCAGCCCCCTTGGTCGGTCTAATGAAAAACTGTTTTTT. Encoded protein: CASSPLGRSNEKLFF.

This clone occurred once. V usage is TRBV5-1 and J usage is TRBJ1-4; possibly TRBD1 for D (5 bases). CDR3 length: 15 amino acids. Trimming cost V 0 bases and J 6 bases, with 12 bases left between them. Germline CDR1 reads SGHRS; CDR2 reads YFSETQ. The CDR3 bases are TGCGCCAGCAGCTTGGCGAGGGGAGGGGATGAAAAACTGTTTTTT. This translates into CASSLARGGDEKLFF.

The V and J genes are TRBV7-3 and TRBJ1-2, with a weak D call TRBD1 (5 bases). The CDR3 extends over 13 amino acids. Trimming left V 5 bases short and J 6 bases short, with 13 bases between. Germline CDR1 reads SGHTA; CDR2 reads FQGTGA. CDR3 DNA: TGTGCCAGCAGCCGCACCGGGACTCATGGCTACACCTTC. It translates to CASSRTGTHGYTF.

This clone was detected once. CDR3 bases: TGTGCCAGTAGTATCGATAGTAATAGCAATCAGCCCCAGCATTTT. Translation gives CASSIDSNSNQPQHF. The V gene is TRBV19, the J gene TRBJ1-5; D ambiguous. The CDR3 is 15 amino acids. Germline V gene lookup returns CDR1 LNHDA and CDR2 SQIVND (reference sequence). Trimming pared 3 bases from V and 0 bases from J, leaving 9 bases between.

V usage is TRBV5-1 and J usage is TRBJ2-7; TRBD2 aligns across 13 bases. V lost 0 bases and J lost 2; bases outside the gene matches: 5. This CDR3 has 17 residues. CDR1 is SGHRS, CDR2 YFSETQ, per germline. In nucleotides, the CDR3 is TGCGCCAGCAGCTTGGGACTAGCGGGGGGCAATACCTACGAGCAGTACTTC. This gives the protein CASSLGLAGGNTYEQYF.

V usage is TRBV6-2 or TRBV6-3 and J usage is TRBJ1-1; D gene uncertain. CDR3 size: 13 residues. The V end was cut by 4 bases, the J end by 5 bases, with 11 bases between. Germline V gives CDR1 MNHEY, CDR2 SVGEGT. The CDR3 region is CASSLVLKTEAFF. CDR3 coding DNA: TGTGCCAGCAGTTTGGTCTTAAAGACTGAAGCTTTCTTT.

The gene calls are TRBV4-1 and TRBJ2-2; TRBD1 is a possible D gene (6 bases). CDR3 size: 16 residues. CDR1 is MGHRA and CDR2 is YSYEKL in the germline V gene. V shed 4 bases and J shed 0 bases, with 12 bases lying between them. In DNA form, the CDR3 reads TGCGCCAGCAGCCCCCGGGACACTTCGAACACCGGGGAGCTGTTTTTT. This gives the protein CASSPRDTSNTGELFF.

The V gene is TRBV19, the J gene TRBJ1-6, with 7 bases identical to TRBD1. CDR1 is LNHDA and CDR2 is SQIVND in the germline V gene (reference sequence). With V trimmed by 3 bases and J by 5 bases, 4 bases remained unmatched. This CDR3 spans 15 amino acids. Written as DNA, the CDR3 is TGTGCCAGTAGTATCGACAGGGACAATAATTCACCCCTCCACTTT. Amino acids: CASSIDRDNNSPLHF. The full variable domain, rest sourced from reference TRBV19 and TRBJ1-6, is DGGITQSPKYLFRKEGQNVTLSCEQNLNHDAMYWYRQDPGQGLRLIYYSQIVNDFQKGDIAEGYSVSREKKESFPLTVTSAQKNPTAFYLCASSIDRDNNSPLHFGNGTRLTVT.